This entry is about one T cell receptor (beta chain). Its target is not known. The data derive from a study of long-term antiretroviral therapy in people with HIV. On the study more broadly: Collection of the earliest samples took place about a decade ahead of the 2015 immediate-ART recommendation.

The authors ran the immunoSEQ assay, v3.0, at survey level. Per sample, sequencing targeted about 40,000-50,000 T-cell genomes. Generated by immunoSEQ multiplex PCR, the TCRdb table keeps only in-frame clones and is missing some. The sample holds tens of thousands of clones, roughly 87% seen once. Findings and limits, study-wide: Post-ART samples showed increased diversity that remained below transplant donor control levels.

Trimming took 0 bases from V and 0 from J, leaving 6 bases between them. Germline V gene lookup returns CDR1 ENHRY and CDR2 SYGVKD. This CDR3 region has 16 residues. The TCR sequence derives from a man aged 45-65 years with HIV. The V gene is TRBV10-3, the J gene TRBJ2-6; D is unclear. This specimen consisted of unsorted PBMCs, obtained 2 years after starting antiretroviral therapy. CDR3 region: CAISESRASGANVLTF. CDR3 nucleotides: TGTGCCATCAGTGAGTCAAGGGCCTCTGGGGCCAACGTCCTGACTTTC.